The present T cell receptor beta chain was sequenced within a study of blood T cell repertoires in COVID-19. Across the study: Sites in the United States, Italy and Spain provided acute and convalescent COVID-19 samples. PBMCs, B-cell-depleted T cells, or T cells were the source of the cDNA or gDNA that made up the material.

Germline CDR1 is LGHDT and CDR2 is YNNKEL (reference sequence). The CDR3 runs to 12 residues. Trimming removed 2 bases at V and 5 bases at J, with 6 bases between. The table came from immunoSEQ multiplex PCR; TCRdb's copy has only in-frame clones and leaves some out. The sample carries around 150,000 clones, 75% to 90% recorded once. As concerns this clone: Other nucleotide sequences in the sample specify the same CDR3.

The sample taken for sequencing was peripheral blood. The origin of this receptor is a human donor with acute or convalescent COVID-19. The donor label of this sample is uncertain. The chain couples TRBV3-1 (or the pseudogene TRBV3-2) to TRBJ1-2, with unresolved D. CDR3 protein: CASSQSVYGYTF. The CDR3 nucleotides are TGTGCCAGCAGCCAATCAGTTTATGGCTACACCTTC.